The 13 T cell receptor beta chains given below trace back to one sample, sequenced in a study of cytomegalovirus exposure and HLA in healthy donors. It was with 60 Vbeta and 13 Jbeta primers that the PCR ran. The assay was immunoSEQ multiplex PCR, and TCRdb's table has in-frame clones only and misses some. Here the sample spans 100,000 to 150,000 clones, around 79% being singletons. The sequenced material came from PBMCs. The origin of the receptors is a middle-aged woman in good health and CMV-seronegative.

The genes are TRBV2 and TRBJ2-7; D unclear. V was cut by 2 bases and J by 2 bases, with 13 bases left in between. The CDR3 runs 15 residues. Per germline, CDR1 SNHLY and CDR2 FYNNEI. This chain's CDR3 is CASSEFVRLAYEQYF. CDR3 DNA: TGTGCCAGCAGTGAATTTGTCAGGTTAGCCTACGAGCAGTACTTC.

This clone was observed a handful of times. The V and J genes are TRBV28 and TRBJ1-5; D unresolved. Germline CDR1 and CDR2: MDHEN and SYDVKM. Trimming removed 5 bases from V and 3 bases from J, with 14 bases in between. CDR3 length equals 15 residues. The DNA of the CDR3 is TGTGCCAGCAGTCCGGGATCAGGCCCCAATCAGCCCCAGCATTTT. This codes for CASSPGSGPNQPQHF.

The chain couples TRBV18 to TRBJ1-2; 7 bases map to TRBD1. J lost 4 bases, V lost 6 bases, and 8 bases had no gene match. Germline V gene sequence: CDR1 KGHSH, CDR2 LQKENI. CDR3 size: 14 residues. CDR3 sequence: CASSPTGKGYGYTF. In DNA, the CDR3 is TGTGCCAGCTCTCCGACAGGGAAGGGCTATGGCTACACCTTC. The variable domain in full, completed from reference TRBV18 and TRBJ1-2, reads NAGVMQNPRHLVRRRGQEARLRCSPMKGHSHVYWYRQLPEEGLKFMVYLQKENIIDESGMPKERFSAEFPKEGPSILRIQQVVRGDSAAYFCASSPTGKGYGYTFGSGTRLTVV.

The chain combines TRBV5-1 with TRBJ2-3; 8 bases fit TRBD2. CDR3 length: 15 residues. Germline V CDR1 and CDR2: SGHRS, YFSETQ. V dropped 3 bases and J dropped 1; count of bases not matched to a gene: 4. The CDR3 bases are TGCGCCAGCAGCTCCGGGACTAGAGGCACAGATACGCAGTATTTT. Residues: CASSSGTRGTDTQYF.

The chain has TRBV19 and TRBJ2-7; no reliable D call. From germline, CDR1 is LNHDA and CDR2 SQIVND (reference sequence). V lost 3 bases and J lost 5, with 11 bases in between. The CDR3 covers 13 residues. The CDR3: CASSIGAVNEQYF. The CDR3 bases are TGTGCCAGTAGTATTGGAGCTGTGAACGAGCAGTACTTC.

The chain couples TRBV7-2 to TRBJ1-5; perhaps TRBD1 as D (5 bases). CDR1 is SGHTA, CDR2 FQGNSA, per germline. Trimming took 5 bases from V and 4 from J, leaving 12 bases between them. The CDR3 sequence is 14 residues long. CDR3 residues: CASSPGPGNQPQHF. The DNA for the CDR3 is TGTGCCAGCAGCCCAGGGCCCGGGAATCAGCCCCAGCATTTT.

The rearrangement uses TRBV28 and TRBJ2-5; possibly TRBD2 for D (6 bases). Trimming left V 2 bases short and J 3 bases short, with 16 bases between. This CDR3 has 16 amino acids. Germline values: CDR1 MDHEN, CDR2 SYDVKM. CDR3 DNA sequence: TGTGCCAGCAGTTTAATTGGGGCTAGCGCGGAAGAGACCCAGTACTTC. Its translation is CASSLIGASAEETQYF.

Here the CDR3 reads CASSLGASGAYNEQFF. The CDR3 DNA follows: TGCGCCAGCAGCTTGGGGGCTAGCGGGGCCTACAATGAGCAGTTCTTC. The chain employs TRBV5-1 and TRBJ2-1; 9 bases match TRBD2. Trimming at V came to 0 bases and at J to 2 bases, leaving 3 bases not matched to a gene. The CDR3 loop spans 16 amino acids. The germline V gene has CDR1 SGHRS and CDR2 YFSETQ.

The V call is TRBV7-6, the J call TRBJ1-2; a possible D gene is TRBD1 (5 bases). This CDR3 has 12 residues. V was cut by 3 bases and J by 11 bases, with 13 bases left in between. Germline CDR1 is SGHVS and CDR2 is FNYEAQ. The CDR3 nucleotides are TGTGCCAGCAGCTTTGGGGGAAGCGGGTACACCTTC. Protein sequence: CASSFGGSGYTF.

This clone is a singleton in its sample. The chain carries TRBV6-6 and TRBJ1-3, with a weak D call TRBD1 (5 bases). CDR1 and CDR2 from the germline V gene are MNHNY and SVGAGI (reference sequence). Trimming shortened V by 7 bases and J by 0 bases, and 10 bases separated the two germline ends. CDR3 length equals 14 residues. The CDR3 DNA sequence: TGTGCCAGCAATCGACAGAGCTCTGGAAACACCATATATTTT. It specifies CASNRQSSGNTIYF.

This chain uses TRBV5-1 with TRBJ2-1; the match to TRBD1 covers 8 bases. This CDR3 has 15 amino acids. CDR1 SGHRS and CDR2 YFSETQ come from the germline V gene. V was clipped by 2 bases and J by 4 bases; unmatched bases: 5. The CDR3 loop is CASSLTGTGYNEQFF. The CDR3 DNA sequence: TGCGCCAGCAGCTTAACCGGGACAGGTTACAATGAGCAGTTCTTC. The full variable domain, with the rest looked up from reference TRBV5-1 and TRBJ2-1, is KAGVTQTPRYLIKTRGQQVTLSCSPISGHRSVSWYQQTPGQGLQFLFEYFSETQRNKGNFPGRFSGRQFSNSRSEMNVSTLELGDSALYLCASSLTGTGYNEQFFGPGTRLTVL.

The chain couples TRBV5-1 to TRBJ2-7; 8 positions match TRBD1. Germline V gene data show CDR1 as SGHRS and CDR2 as YFSETQ. V lost 3 bases, J lost 5 bases, and 10 bases stayed unmatched. The CDR3 extends over 15 amino acids. The CDR3 is CASSSTGGFYDEQYF. The CDR3 nucleotides read TGCGCCAGCAGCTCCACAGGGGGGTTTTACGACGAGCAGTACTTC.

CDR3 bases: TGTGCCAGCAGCCAACCCGGACTAGCGGGAGATCAAGAGACCCAGTACTTC. Protein: CASSQPGLAGDQETQYF. The V call is TRBV4-2, the J call TRBJ2-5; 13 nucleotides match TRBD2. The CDR3 length is 17 residues. V shed 2 bases and J 2 bases; nucleotides not matched to a gene: 5. Germline CDR1 reads LGHNA; CDR2 reads YNFKEQ.